This T cell receptor (beta chain) derives from a study of a mutant IDH1 vaccine in newly diagnosed glioma. The study's findings and limits: Of all patients, 85% to 95% showed vaccine-induced immune responses.

Germline CDR1 and CDR2: MNHEY and SMNVEV (reference sequence). V was cut by 6 bases and J by 2 bases, with 14 bases left in between. CDR3 size: 14 residues. As for time point: baseline, week 1 (first vaccination visit). The treatment denotes: pre-vaccination baseline after standard-of-care therapy. As for this clone: Its antigen remains unknown.

Profiling relied on immunoSEQ multiplex PCR, and the TCRdb table lists in-frame clones only, not all of them. Among under 75,000 clones listed, more than 90% were seen once. The chain has TRBV27 and TRBJ2-7; TRBD1 might be the D (7 bases). This TCR was sampled from a middle-aged man with glioma. This specimen was PBMCs, taken from a glioma patient treated with radiotherapy, temozolomide or both. The CDR3 loop is CASSLQGEAYEQYF. Written as DNA, the CDR3 is TGTGCCAGCAGCCTTCAGGGGGAGGCCTACGAGCAGTACTTC.